The rows below give T cell receptor beta chains drawn from one sample of a study of shared clonotypes between healthy human individuals. TCRdb's table, derived via immunoSEQ multiplex PCR, lists solely in-frame clones and lacks some. The profile shows around 700,000 clones, over 65% of them singletons. The sample was memory CD4+ T cells sorted from blood. These receptors were collected from a woman in her 30s in good health. Each CDR3 is given without its conserved first and last residue. Size is stated for part of the rows, as once, few or many counts, or as a class when the clone is expanded.

CDR3aa: ASSPYTQNTEAF; v_gene: TRBV19; j_gene: TRBJ1-1; abundance: NA
CDR3aa: ASRGSTGELF; v_gene: TRBV5-1; j_gene: TRBJ2-2; abundance: NA
CDR3aa: ANENSGANVLT; v_gene: TRBV7-9; j_gene: TRBJ2-6; abundance: NA
CDR3aa: SVVQLAFYNEQF; v_gene: TRBV29-1; j_gene: TRBJ2-1; abundance: NA
CDR3aa: AWSVHQGSTDTQY; v_gene: TRBV30; j_gene: TRBJ2-3; abundance: NA
CDR3aa: ATSSRDTSATYEQY; v_gene: TRBV15; j_gene: TRBJ2-7; abundance: NA
CDR3aa: ASSLRNGNIQY; v_gene: TRBV28; j_gene: TRBJ2-4; abundance: many
CDR3aa: ASSPSGIQLEQY; v_gene: TRBV2; j_gene: TRBJ2-7; abundance: NA
CDR3aa: ASSSERSGDTQY; v_gene: TRBV7-6; j_gene: TRBJ2-3; abundance: NA
CDR3aa: ASSPHRYGYT; v_gene: TRBV28; j_gene: TRBJ1-2; abundance: NA
CDR3aa: ASWGGLAGAGHEQF; v_gene: TRBV5-1; j_gene: TRBJ2-1; abundance: few
CDR3aa: ASTGWNTGELF; v_gene: TRBV19; j_gene: TRBJ2-2; abundance: NA
CDR3aa: ASSTGRSHLSYQETQY; v_gene: TRBV19; j_gene: TRBJ2-5; abundance: NA
CDR3aa: ASSSRWVSGTDTQY; v_gene: TRBV7-8; j_gene: TRBJ2-3; abundance: NA
CDR3aa: ASSLGTGGLEQY; v_gene: TRBV5-1; j_gene: TRBJ2-7; abundance: once
CDR3aa: ASSISFSSNQPQH; v_gene: TRBV7-2; j_gene: TRBJ1-5; abundance: once
CDR3aa: ASSFQAATYGYT; v_gene: TRBV6-6; j_gene: TRBJ1-2; abundance: NA
CDR3aa: ASSQVLGGRKETQY; v_gene: TRBV4-1; j_gene: TRBJ2-5; abundance: NA
CDR3aa: ASLLDGSREQY; v_gene: TRBV2; j_gene: TRBJ2-7; abundance: NA
CDR3aa: ASSQDFNGQPQH; v_gene: TRBV4-1; j_gene: TRBJ1-5; abundance: NA
CDR3aa: ASSIDVVTGNQPQH; v_gene: TRBV19; j_gene: TRBJ1-5; abundance: NA
CDR3aa: ASSQPGPHAYEQY; v_gene: TRBV18; j_gene: TRBJ2-7; abundance: NA
CDR3aa: ASSSTGTGGDEQY; v_gene: TRBV6-4; j_gene: TRBJ2-7; abundance: NA
CDR3aa: ASSLGTGNMNTEAF; v_gene: TRBV28; j_gene: TRBJ1-1; abundance: NA
CDR3aa: ASNLDGLALYGYT; v_gene: TRBV2; j_gene: TRBJ1-2; abundance: few
CDR3aa: ATSRVPGLEGDLNTGELF; v_gene: TRBV15; j_gene: TRBJ2-2; abundance: NA
CDR3aa: ASNKRPPAKDASTDTQY; v_gene: TRBV27; j_gene: TRBJ2-3; abundance: NA
CDR3aa: ASSDIAGPNTGELF; v_gene: TRBV18; j_gene: TRBJ2-2; abundance: once
CDR3aa: ASSPDLFRNTEAF; v_gene: TRBV5-4; j_gene: TRBJ1-1; abundance: NA
CDR3aa: ASSLVWGPNTGELF; v_gene: TRBV5-1; j_gene: TRBJ2-2; abundance: few
CDR3aa: ASNGGRAGNEQF; v_gene: TRBV11-2; j_gene: TRBJ2-1; abundance: few